The present entry profiles one TCR beta chain with its context. The data were taken from a study of response to subunit inactivated influenza vaccine. Germline CDR1 and CDR2: MNHEY and SMNVEV (reference sequence). V gave up 3 bases and J gave up 5 bases; unmatched junction bases: 4. The CDR3 extends over 14 amino acids. TCRdb independently ran MiXCR on the RT-PCR reads; one entry per CDR3 protein. The data show hundreds of thousands of distinct CDR3 sequences, around 8% seen once. The V gene is TRBV27, the J gene TRBJ2-7, with 10 positions matching TRBD2. The sample consisted of PBMCs from blood, taken around 25 months after vaccination. The sequence was collected from a man between 50 and 69 years old who received an inactivated influenza vaccine. In DNA form, the CDR3 reads TGTGCCAGCAGTTTCGGGACTAGCGTAAACGAGCAGTACTTC. The encoded protein is CASSFGTSVNEQYF.